This TCR beta chain is from a study of blood T cell repertoires in COVID-19. Methods used by the authors: Quantification of nucleated cells was approximated via reference gene primer amplification. TCRdb's table, derived via immunoSEQ multiplex PCR, lists solely in-frame clones and lacks some. That table furnishes V, J and clone size, whereas the DNA furnished D and trimming. Seen here are about 400,000 clones, 70% to 90% observed once, and the top ten hold about 2.9%. CDR3 length: 13 amino acids. The V segment lost 7 bases and the J segment 3 bases; nucleotides outside the gene matches: 9. In germline, CDR1 is SQVTM, CDR2 ANQGSEA.

Sequencing was performed on peripheral blood. The clonotype comes from a human donor in a cohort sampled during active COVID-19. V usage is TRBV29-1 and J usage is TRBJ2-7, with 7 bases lining up with TRBD2. This CDR3 is CSAKSGVDYEQYF. CDR3 bases: TGCAGCGCAAAAAGCGGGGTTGACTACGAGCAGTACTTC.